Presented here are 9 T cell receptor beta chains from one specimen sequenced in a study of blood T cell repertoires in COVID-19. The data were produced by immunoSEQ multiplex PCR, yet TCRdb's version contains in-frame clones alone and is incomplete. This table has about 350,000 clones, about 86% appearing once. The specimen sequenced was peripheral blood. The receptor set was obtained from a woman aged 60-70 years with COVID-19, enrolled during active disease.

The V call is TRBV30, the J call TRBJ1-1; D gene uncertain. V lost 0 bases and J lost 1, with 6 bases in between. The CDR3 contains 13 residues. Germline assignment: CDR1 GTSNPN and CDR2 SVGIG (reference sequence). Here the CDR3 DNA reads TGTGCCTGGAGTGTAGCCCGGAACACTGAAGCTTTCTTT. Its protein product is CAWSVARNTEAFF.

This clone was counted a few times. This chain joins TRBV14 and TRBJ1-1, with D uncertain. The germline V and J ends were trimmed by 1 base and 10 bases, with 16 bases remaining between them. The germline CDR1 and CDR2 sequences are SGHDN and FVKESK. The CDR3 totals 14 residues. This chain's CDR3 is CASSQVSLPEGAFF. In DNA, the CDR3 is TGTGCCAGCAGCCAAGTTTCTCTCCCGGAGGGAGCTTTCTTT. The entire variable domain, with the rest obtained from reference TRBV14 and TRBJ1-1, is as follows: EAGVTQFPSHSVIEKGQTVTLRCDPISGHDNLYWYRRVMGKEIKFLLHFVKESKQDESGMPNNRFLAERTGGTYSTLKVQPAELEDSGVYFCASSQVSLPEGAFFGQGTRLTVV.

This chain connects TRBV3-1 (or the pseudogene TRBV3-2) to TRBJ2-5, with TRBD2 matching 11 bases. Germline CDR1 and CDR2: LGHDT and YNNKEL (reference sequence). The CDR3 contains 14 residues. Trimming removed 3 bases from V and 4 bases from J; junction bases left unmatched: 1. The CDR3 spells CASSHLAGGETQYF. Written as DNA, the CDR3 is TGTGCCAGCAGCCATCTAGCGGGGGGAGAGACCCAGTACTTC.

This rearrangement joins TRBV5-6 to TRBJ2-3; D unclear. Germline CDR1 and CDR2: SGHDT and YYEEEE. Trimming took off 4 bases at V and 4 bases at J, with 7 bases between the two ends. This CDR3 region has 12 residues. CDR3 region: CASSTAADTQYF. CDR3 nucleotide sequence: TGTGCCAGCAGCACCGCAGCAGATACGCAGTATTTT. Complete variable domain (other parts from reference TRBV5-6 and TRBJ2-3): DAGVTQSPTHLIKTRGQQVTLRCSPKSGHDTVSWYQQALGQGPQFIFQYYEEEERQRGNFPDRFSGHQFPNYSSELNVNALLLGDSALYLCASSTAADTQYFGPGTRLTVL.

The chain combines TRBV27 with TRBJ2-7, with 10 bases aligning to TRBD1. The CDR3 is 14 residues long. Germline CDR1 is MNHEY and CDR2 is SMNVEV (reference sequence). V was clipped by 4 bases and J by 4 bases; unmatched bases: 4. Here the CDR3 DNA reads TGTGCCAGCAGTTATGGACAGGGGGTTTACGAGCAGTACTTC. Protein sequence: CASSYGQGVYEQYF.

This clone has just one count. The chain has TRBV7-8 and TRBJ2-3; TRBD1 matches at 8 bases. This CDR3 spans 17 amino acids. Germline CDR1 SGHVS, CDR2 FQNEAQ. With V trimmed by 1 base and J by 2 bases, 8 bases remained unmatched. The CDR3, as DNA: TGTGCCAGCAGCTTAGGGGAGGACAGGGTGGTCACAGATACGCAGTATTTT. Its translation is CASSLGEDRVVTDTQYF.

This clone was seen a single time. The chain couples TRBV5-5 to TRBJ1-1; 10 bases map to TRBD1. The CDR3 loop spans 15 amino acids. V shed 1 base and J 4 bases; nucleotides not matched to a gene: 4. Germline lookup yields CDR1 SGHKS and CDR2 YYEKEE (reference sequence). The chain's CDR3 is CASSLTWTGGTEAFF. CDR3 sequence (DNA): TGTGCCAGCAGCTTGACCTGGACAGGGGGCACTGAAGCTTTCTTT.

The chain couples TRBV11-3 to TRBJ2-5; 7 bases fit TRBD2. V lost 7 bases, J lost 5 bases, and 10 bases stayed unmatched. CDR3 length equals 14 residues. Germline lookup yields CDR1 SGHNT and CDR2 YENEEA. The CDR3, as DNA: TGTGCCAGCACCCCTCGGGAGGATAGGGAGACCCAGTACTTC. Protein product: CASTPREDRETQYF.

Here the CDR3 reads CASTDQGLSNQPQHF. DNA for the CDR3: TGTGCCAGCACTGACCAGGGTCTTAGCAATCAGCCCCAGCATTTT. The chain couples TRBV2 to TRBJ1-5; D possibly corresponds to TRBD1 (5 bases). CDR1 is SNHLY, CDR2 FYNNEI, per germline. Trimming left V 7 bases short and J 0 bases short, with 13 bases between. The CDR3 covers 15 residues.